The following is a T cell receptor (beta chain) sequence with its context. Using immunoSEQ multiplex PCR, the repertoire was profiled, and TCRdb retains in-frame clones only, with some absent. The sample lists around 140,000 clones, 75% to 95% occurring once. This sample stems from a study of control samples from healthy donors and cancer patients. The receptor was isolated from a man aged 25-40 years in good health. The sample taken for sequencing was blood.

As DNA, the CDR3 is TGTGCCAGCAGCCAGGGCCCCGATCCTGACAATGAGCAGTTCTTC. This translates into CASSQGPDPDNEQFF. The chain is built from TRBV21-1 and TRBJ2-1; the D call TRBD1 from the table was never checked on the DNA. TRBV21-1 is labeled a pseudogene. This CDR3 contains 15 residues.